These T cell receptor beta chains were read from a single sample in a study of blood T cell repertoires in COVID-19. The protocol was immunoSEQ multiplex PCR, while the TCRdb copy is restricted to in-frame clones and leaves out a portion. Among some 83,000 clones listed, roughly 84% were seen once. The material sequenced was peripheral blood. The receptors originated from a man in his forties or fifties with acute or convalescent COVID-19. Both conserved end residues are part of each CDR3. Fields, in order: clone size, D gene, V gene, J gene, CDR3 length, CDR3 protein, CDR3 DNA. The D gene is left open where the match is weak. Not all rows give a size; the values are once, few, many and, for expanded clones, a class.

clone_size: .; d_call: TRBD1; v_call: TRBV5-4; j_call: TRBJ1-3; cdr3_length: 15; cdr3_aa: CASSPSPGQENTIYF; cdr3_nt: TGTGCCAGCAGCCCAAGCCCGGGACAGGAAAACACCATATATTTT
clone_size: .; d_call: TRBD2; v_call: TRBV5-1; j_call: TRBJ2-1; cdr3_length: 12; cdr3_aa: CASGGVYNEQFF; cdr3_nt: TGCGCCAGCGGGGGGGTCTACAATGAGCAGTTCTTC
clone_size: few; d_call: .; v_call: TRBV4-1; j_call: TRBJ1-2; cdr3_length: 14; cdr3_aa: CASSQGDVREGYTF; cdr3_nt: TGCGCCAGCAGCCAGGGAGATGTGCGGGAGGGCTACACCTTC
clone_size: once; d_call: .; v_call: TRBV12-3/TRBV12-4; j_call: TRBJ1-5; cdr3_length: 13; cdr3_aa: CASSPDAQQPQHF; cdr3_nt: TGTGCCAGCAGTCCTGATGCACAGCAGCCCCAGCATTTT
clone_size: .; d_call: .; v_call: TRBV7-2; j_call: TRBJ2-2; cdr3_length: 15; cdr3_aa: CASSEGTTNTGELFF; cdr3_nt: TGTGCCAGCAGCGAGGGGACAACGAACACCGGGGAGCTGTTTTTT
clone_size: few; d_call: TRBD2; v_call: TRBV27; j_call: TRBJ2-1; cdr3_length: 19; cdr3_aa: CASSPLPGTSGQNYNEQFF; cdr3_nt: TGTGCCAGCAGTCCTCTGCCCGGGACTAGCGGCCAGAACTACAATGAGCAGTTCTTC
clone_size: .; d_call: .; v_call: TRBV27; j_call: TRBJ1-3; cdr3_length: 14; cdr3_aa: CASSLSSGGNTIYF; cdr3_nt: TGTGCCAGCAGTTTAAGTTCGGGGGGAAACACCATATATTTT
clone_size: .; d_call: .; v_call: TRBV5-5; j_call: TRBJ1-4; cdr3_length: 15; cdr3_aa: CASSQSGQINEKLFF; cdr3_nt: TGTGCCAGCAGCCAATCGGGACAAATAAATGAAAAACTGTTTTTT
clone_size: .; d_call: .; v_call: TRBV15; j_call: TRBJ2-3; cdr3_length: 18; cdr3_aa: CATSRDKSLRLGADTQYF; cdr3_nt: TGTGCCACCAGCAGAGATAAATCTTTGCGACTCGGGGCAGATACGCAGTATTTT
clone_size: .; d_call: TRBD2; v_call: TRBV11-2; j_call: TRBJ2-3; cdr3_length: 16; cdr3_aa: CASSPVIAGSTDTQYF; cdr3_nt: TGTGCCAGCAGCCCGGTAATAGCGGGGAGCACAGATACGCAGTATTTT
clone_size: .; d_call: .; v_call: TRBV4-3; j_call: TRBJ1-2; cdr3_length: 15; cdr3_aa: CASSQDKALPGGYTF; cdr3_nt: TGCGCCAGCAGCCAAGATAAAGCGCTACCGGGTGGCTACACCTTC
clone_size: .; d_call: TRBD1; v_call: TRBV10-2; j_call: TRBJ2-2; cdr3_length: 15; cdr3_aa: CASRRGGRNTGELFF; cdr3_nt: TGCGCCAGCAGGAGAGGGGGCCGGAACACCGGGGAGCTGTTTTTT
clone_size: .; d_call: .; v_call: TRBV2; j_call: TRBJ1-5; cdr3_length: 13; cdr3_aa: CASSTVENQPQHF; cdr3_nt: TGTGCCAGCAGTACAGTTGAAAATCAGCCCCAGCATTTT
clone_size: .; d_call: .; v_call: TRBV30; j_call: TRBJ1-2; cdr3_length: 13; cdr3_aa: CAWSLTGVGGYTF; cdr3_nt: TGTGCCTGGAGTCTAACGGGGGTTGGGGGCTACACCTTC
clone_size: .; d_call: TRBD1; v_call: TRBV28; j_call: TRBJ1-5; cdr3_length: 13; cdr3_aa: CASRPTGNQPQHF; cdr3_nt: TGTGCCAGCAGACCGACAGGGAATCAGCCCCAGCATTTT
clone_size: once; d_call: TRBD1; v_call: TRBV18; j_call: TRBJ2-7; cdr3_length: 17; cdr3_aa: CASSLGLYRGHSYEQYF; cdr3_nt: TGTGCCAGCTCACTAGGTCTCTACAGGGGCCACTCCTACGAGCAGTACTTC
clone_size: .; d_call: TRBD1; v_call: TRBV15; j_call: TRBJ1-5; cdr3_length: 16; cdr3_aa: CATSRGSGGGNQPQHF; cdr3_nt: TGTGCCACCAGCAGAGGTTCAGGGGGCGGCAATCAGCCCCAGCATTTT
clone_size: .; d_call: .; v_call: TRBV7-2; j_call: TRBJ1-1; cdr3_length: 15; cdr3_aa: CASSRRRDMNTEAFF; cdr3_nt: TGTGCCAGCAGCCGGCGCCGGGACATGAACACTGAAGCTTTCTTT
clone_size: .; d_call: TRBD1; v_call: TRBV9; j_call: TRBJ2-1; cdr3_length: 15; cdr3_aa: CASSPRTGIVNEQFF; cdr3_nt: TGTGCCAGCAGCCCCCGGACAGGGATAGTCAATGAGCAGTTCTTC
clone_size: few; d_call: TRBD1; v_call: TRBV4-2; j_call: TRBJ1-2; cdr3_length: 15; cdr3_aa: CASSQEGQDVGGYTF; cdr3_nt: TGTGCCAGCAGCCAAGAGGGACAGGACGTTGGTGGCTACACCTTC
clone_size: once; d_call: .; v_call: TRBV12-3/TRBV12-4; j_call: TRBJ1-1; cdr3_length: 13; cdr3_aa: CASKTRGFTEAFF; cdr3_nt: TGTGCCAGCAAAACCAGGGGCTTCACTGAAGCTTTCTTT
clone_size: .; d_call: .; v_call: TRBV6-5; j_call: TRBJ1-1; cdr3_length: 12; cdr3_aa: CASSGVNTEAFF; cdr3_nt: TGTGCCAGCAGCGGAGTGAACACTGAAGCTTTCTTT
clone_size: few; d_call: .; v_call: TRBV29-1; j_call: TRBJ1-2; cdr3_length: 11; cdr3_aa: CSVAGFYGYTF; cdr3_nt: TGCAGCGTTGCGGGGTTCTATGGCTACACCTTC
clone_size: .; d_call: TRBD2; v_call: TRBV5-4; j_call: TRBJ2-3; cdr3_length: 15; cdr3_aa: CASSSTSGRADTQYF; cdr3_nt: TGTGCCAGCAGCTCTACTAGCGGGAGGGCAGATACGCAGTATTTT
clone_size: once; d_call: TRBD2; v_call: TRBV4-1; j_call: TRBJ2-7; cdr3_length: 14; cdr3_aa: CASAVGGGALEQYF; cdr3_nt: TGCGCCAGCGCCGTTGGCGGGGGGGCCCTCGAGCAGTACTTC
clone_size: .; d_call: .; v_call: TRBV14; j_call: TRBJ2-7; cdr3_length: 14; cdr3_aa: CASSLLRGAHEQYF; cdr3_nt: TGTGCCAGCAGCCTTCTCAGGGGTGCGCACGAGCAGTACTTC
clone_size: .; d_call: .; v_call: TRBV25-1; j_call: TRBJ1-5; cdr3_length: 15; cdr3_aa: CASSDQGGISQPQHF; cdr3_nt: TGTGCCAGCAGTGATCAAGGGGGTATAAGTCAGCCCCAGCATTTT
clone_size: .; d_call: .; v_call: TRBV7-3; j_call: TRBJ1-1; cdr3_length: 13; cdr3_aa: CASSSGQYTEAFF; cdr3_nt: TGTGCCAGCAGCTCAGGACAGTACACTGAAGCTTTCTTT
clone_size: .; d_call: TRBD1; v_call: TRBV29-1; j_call: TRBJ1-2; cdr3_length: 14; cdr3_aa: CSVALRTGGDGYTF; cdr3_nt: TGCAGCGTAGCCTTAAGGACAGGGGGCGATGGCTACACCTTC
clone_size: .; d_call: TRBD1; v_call: TRBV6-5; j_call: TRBJ1-6; cdr3_length: 15; cdr3_aa: CASSTGQVGGSPLHF; cdr3_nt: TGTGCCAGCAGTACGGGACAGGTCGGCGGATCACCCCTCCACTTT
clone_size: .; d_call: TRBD2; v_call: TRBV28; j_call: TRBJ2-1; cdr3_length: 17; cdr3_aa: CASSLTSLAGGYNEQFF; cdr3_nt: TGTGCCAGCAGTTTAACGTCGCTAGCGGGGGGCTACAATGAGCAGTTCTTC
clone_size: .; d_call: TRBD2; v_call: TRBV24-1; j_call: TRBJ2-5; cdr3_length: 15; cdr3_aa: CATSDSRGRGETQYF; cdr3_nt: TGTGCCACCAGTGATTCCCGCGGGAGGGGGGAGACCCAGTACTTC
clone_size: medium-sized; d_call: .; v_call: TRBV29-1; j_call: TRBJ1-5; cdr3_length: 11; cdr3_aa: CSGKTGSSQHF; cdr3_nt: TGCAGCGGTAAAACAGGCTCTTCCCAGCATTTT
clone_size: .; d_call: .; v_call: TRBV4-2; j_call: TRBJ2-1; cdr3_length: 16; cdr3_aa: CASSQLHRGNYNEQFF; cdr3_nt: TGTGCCAGCAGCCAGCTACATAGGGGCAACTACAATGAGCAGTTCTTC
clone_size: .; d_call: TRBD2; v_call: TRBV5-5; j_call: TRBJ2-3; cdr3_length: 16; cdr3_aa: CASSLGVSGSTDTQYF; cdr3_nt: TGTGCCAGCAGCTTGGGCGTTAGCGGGAGCACAGATACGCAGTATTTT
clone_size: few; d_call: TRBD1; v_call: TRBV30; j_call: TRBJ1-6; cdr3_length: 16; cdr3_aa: CAWSVPRTGKYSPLHF; cdr3_nt: TGTGCCTGGAGTGTACCCCGGACAGGGAAGTATTCACCCCTCCACTTT
clone_size: .; d_call: TRBD2; v_call: TRBV6-6; j_call: TRBJ2-1; cdr3_length: 16; cdr3_aa: CASRRSVAGVWNEQFF; cdr3_nt: TGTGCCAGCAGGCGTAGTGTAGCGGGAGTGTGGAATGAGCAGTTCTTC
clone_size: .; d_call: TRBD1; v_call: TRBV18; j_call: TRBJ2-5; cdr3_length: 15; cdr3_aa: CASSRPGTGEETQYF; cdr3_nt: TGTGCCAGCTCACGCCCCGGGACAGGGGAGGAGACCCAGTACTTC
clone_size: .; d_call: TRBD2; v_call: TRBV18; j_call: TRBJ2-4; cdr3_length: 15; cdr3_aa: CASSPFGGDQNIQYF; cdr3_nt: TGTGCCAGCTCACCTTTCGGGGGGGACCAAAACATTCAGTACTTC
clone_size: .; d_call: TRBD1; v_call: TRBV4-3; j_call: TRBJ1-2; cdr3_length: 13; cdr3_aa: CASSQRTGGGYTF; cdr3_nt: TGCGCCAGCAGCCAGCGAACAGGGGGAGGCTACACCTTC
clone_size: .; d_call: TRBD2; v_call: TRBV6-6; j_call: TRBJ2-1; cdr3_length: 16; cdr3_aa: CASSFSLAGGYNEQFF; cdr3_nt: TGTGCCAGCAGTTTTTCTCTAGCGGGAGGCTACAATGAGCAGTTCTTC
clone_size: .; d_call: .; v_call: TRBV9; j_call: TRBJ2-7; cdr3_length: 13; cdr3_aa: CASSVGPVYEQYF; cdr3_nt: TGTGCCAGCAGCGTAGGTCCCGTCTACGAGCAGTACTTC
clone_size: .; d_call: TRBD2; v_call: TRBV6-5; j_call: TRBJ2-3; cdr3_length: 15; cdr3_aa: CASTPGSGATDTQYF; cdr3_nt: TGTGCCAGCACCCCGGGAAGCGGGGCCACAGATACGCAGTATTTT
clone_size: .; d_call: .; v_call: TRBV19; j_call: TRBJ2-2; cdr3_length: 14; cdr3_aa: CASTELEATGELFF; cdr3_nt: TGTGCCAGTACGGAATTAGAGGCGACCGGGGAGCTGTTTTTT
clone_size: .; d_call: TRBD2; v_call: TRBV11-2; j_call: TRBJ2-3; cdr3_length: 16; cdr3_aa: CASRSSGRKGTDTQYF; cdr3_nt: TGTGCCAGCCGGAGTAGCGGGAGAAAGGGCACAGATACGCAGTATTTT
clone_size: .; d_call: TRBD1; v_call: TRBV4-3; j_call: TRBJ2-2; cdr3_length: 16; cdr3_aa: CASSQGTGGLSGELFF; cdr3_nt: TGCGCCAGCAGCCAAGGGACAGGGGGTTTATCCGGGGAGCTGTTTTTT
clone_size: .; d_call: .; v_call: TRBV7-3; j_call: TRBJ2-1; cdr3_length: 13; cdr3_aa: CASGRDFYNEQFF; cdr3_nt: TGTGCCAGCGGGCGGGACTTCTACAATGAGCAGTTCTTC
clone_size: .; d_call: .; v_call: TRBV7-9; j_call: TRBJ1-6; cdr3_length: 13; cdr3_aa: CASRGVENSPLHF; cdr3_nt: TGTGCCAGCAGAGGGGTGGAAAATTCACCCCTCCACTTT
clone_size: medium-sized; d_call: TRBD2; v_call: TRBV30; j_call: TRBJ2-7; cdr3_length: 14; cdr3_aa: CAWSVAGGPYEQYF; cdr3_nt: TGTGCCTGGAGTGTGGCGGGGGGGCCCTACGAGCAGTACTTC
clone_size: few; d_call: TRBD2; v_call: TRBV19; j_call: TRBJ2-2; cdr3_length: 16; cdr3_aa: CASSPLAGAYTGELFF; cdr3_nt: TGTGCCAGTAGTCCACTAGCGGGGGCGTACACCGGGGAGCTGTTTTTT
clone_size: .; d_call: TRBD1; v_call: TRBV5-1; j_call: TRBJ1-6; cdr3_length: 16; cdr3_aa: CASSRDRPTYNSPLHF; cdr3_nt: TGCGCCAGCAGTAGGGACAGGCCGACCTATAATTCACCCCTCCACTTT
clone_size: .; d_call: TRBD2; v_call: TRBV7-2; j_call: TRBJ2-2; cdr3_length: 18; cdr3_aa: CASSFKSGGYSNTGELFF; cdr3_nt: TGTGCCAGCAGCTTCAAAAGCGGGGGCTATTCGAACACCGGGGAGCTGTTTTTT
clone_size: once; d_call: .; v_call: TRBV10-3; j_call: TRBJ2-5; cdr3_length: 13; cdr3_aa: CAISESREQTQYF; cdr3_nt: TGTGCCATCAGTGAGTCGCGGGAACAGACCCAGTACTTC
clone_size: .; d_call: .; v_call: TRBV6-5; j_call: TRBJ2-5; cdr3_length: 16; cdr3_aa: CASSYSGHRAQETQYF; cdr3_nt: TGTGCCAGCAGTTACTCAGGGCACAGGGCCCAAGAGACCCAGTACTTC
clone_size: .; d_call: .; v_call: TRBV24-1; j_call: TRBJ1-1; cdr3_length: 15; cdr3_aa: CATSVLGGAAEGAFF; cdr3_nt: TGTGCCACCAGTGTTCTAGGGGGGGCAGCCGAGGGAGCTTTCTTT
clone_size: .; d_call: .; v_call: TRBV9; j_call: TRBJ2-4; cdr3_length: 14; cdr3_aa: CARLPDRAKNIQYF; cdr3_nt: TGTGCCAGACTGCCGGACAGAGCCAAAAACATTCAGTACTTC